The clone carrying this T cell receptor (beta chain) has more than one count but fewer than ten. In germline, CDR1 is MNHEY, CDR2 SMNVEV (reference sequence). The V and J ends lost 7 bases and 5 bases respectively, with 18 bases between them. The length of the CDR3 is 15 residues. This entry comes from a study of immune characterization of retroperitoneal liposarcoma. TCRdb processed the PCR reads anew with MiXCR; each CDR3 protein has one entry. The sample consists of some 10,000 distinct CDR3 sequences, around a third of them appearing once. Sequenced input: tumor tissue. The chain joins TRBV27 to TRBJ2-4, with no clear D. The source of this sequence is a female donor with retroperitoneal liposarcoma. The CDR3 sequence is CASTMLARMENIQYF. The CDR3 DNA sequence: TGTGCCAGCACCATGCTGGCCAGGATGGAAAACATTCAGTACTTC.